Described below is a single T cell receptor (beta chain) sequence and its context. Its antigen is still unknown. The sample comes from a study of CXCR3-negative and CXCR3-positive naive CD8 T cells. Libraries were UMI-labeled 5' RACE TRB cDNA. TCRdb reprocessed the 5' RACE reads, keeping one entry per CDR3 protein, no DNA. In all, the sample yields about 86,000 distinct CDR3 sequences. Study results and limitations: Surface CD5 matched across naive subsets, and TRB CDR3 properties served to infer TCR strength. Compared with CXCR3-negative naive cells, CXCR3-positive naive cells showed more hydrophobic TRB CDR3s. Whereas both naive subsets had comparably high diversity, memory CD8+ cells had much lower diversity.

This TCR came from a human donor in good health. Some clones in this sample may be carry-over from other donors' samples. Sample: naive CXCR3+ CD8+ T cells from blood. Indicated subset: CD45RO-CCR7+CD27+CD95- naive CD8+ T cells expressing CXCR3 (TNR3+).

CDR3: CSASPGRGHTEAFF. The chain uses TRBV20-1 and TRBJ1-1; TCRdb calls TRBD1, which cannot be checked without DNA. The germline V gene encodes CDR1 DFQATT and CDR2 SNEGSKA (reference sequence). The CDR3 runs 14 residues.